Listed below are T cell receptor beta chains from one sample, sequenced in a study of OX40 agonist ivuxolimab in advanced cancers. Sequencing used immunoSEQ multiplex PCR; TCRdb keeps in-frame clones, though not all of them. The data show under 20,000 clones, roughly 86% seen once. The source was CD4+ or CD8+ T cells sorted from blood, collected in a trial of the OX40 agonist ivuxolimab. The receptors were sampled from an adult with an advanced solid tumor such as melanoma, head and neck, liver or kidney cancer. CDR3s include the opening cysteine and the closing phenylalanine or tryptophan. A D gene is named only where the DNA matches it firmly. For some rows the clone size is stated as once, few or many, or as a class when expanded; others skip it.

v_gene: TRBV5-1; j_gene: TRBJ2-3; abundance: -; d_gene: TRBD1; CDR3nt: TGCGCCAGCAGCTGGGGAGGGACAGGGTCGGATACGCAGTATTTT; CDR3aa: CASSWGGTGSDTQYF
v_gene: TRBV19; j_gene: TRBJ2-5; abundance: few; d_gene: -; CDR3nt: TGTGCCAGTAGTACCATGTGGGGGCGTCAAGAGACCCAGTACTTC; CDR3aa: CASSTMWGRQETQYF
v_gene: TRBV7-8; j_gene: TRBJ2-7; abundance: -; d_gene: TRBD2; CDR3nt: TGTGCCAGCAGCTGGGGAGGGAGCGGGAGCTCCTACGAGCAGTACTTC; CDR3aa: CASSWGGSGSSYEQYF
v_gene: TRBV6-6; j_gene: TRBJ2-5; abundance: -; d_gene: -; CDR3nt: TGTGCCAGCACCCTCTGGAGGGCCCAAGAGACCCAGTACTTC; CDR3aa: CASTLWRAQETQYF
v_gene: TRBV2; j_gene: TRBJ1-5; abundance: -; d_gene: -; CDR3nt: TGTGCCAGCCGAGAGGGGAGTCAGCCCCAGCATTTT; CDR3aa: CASREGSQPQHF
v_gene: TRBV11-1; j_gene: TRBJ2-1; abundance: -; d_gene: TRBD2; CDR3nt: TGTGCCAGCAGCTGGCTGGGACTAGCGCACAATGAGCAGTTCTTC; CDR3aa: CASSWLGLAHNEQFF
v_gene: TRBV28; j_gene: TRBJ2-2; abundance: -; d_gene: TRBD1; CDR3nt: TGTGCCAGCAGAACGGGACAGGCGAGCGGGGAGCTGTTTTTT; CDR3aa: CASRTGQASGELFF
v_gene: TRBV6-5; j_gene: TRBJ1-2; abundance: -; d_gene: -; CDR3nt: TGTGCCAGCAGGGACAGCCCCAACTATGGCTACACCTTC; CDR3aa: CASRDSPNYGYTF
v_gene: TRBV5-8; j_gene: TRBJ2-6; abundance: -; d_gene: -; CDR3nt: TGTGCCAGCAGCCTGTTCCACCTCCGGGACCGCCACTCTGGGGCCAACGTCCTGACTTTC; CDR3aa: CASSLFHLRDRHSGANVLTF
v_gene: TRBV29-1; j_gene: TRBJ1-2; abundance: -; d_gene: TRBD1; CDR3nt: TGCAGCGTTGAAGGAGGGACAGGGAACTATGGCTACACCTTC; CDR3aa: CSVEGGTGNYGYTF
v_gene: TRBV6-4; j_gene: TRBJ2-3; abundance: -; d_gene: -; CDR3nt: TGTGCCAGCAGTGACTCGATTGGGGGGGATACGCAGTATTTT; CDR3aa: CASSDSIGGDTQYF
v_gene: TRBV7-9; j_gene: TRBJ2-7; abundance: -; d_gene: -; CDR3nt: TGTGCCAGCAGCTTAGTTGCCTACGAGCAGTACTTC; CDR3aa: CASSLVAYEQYF
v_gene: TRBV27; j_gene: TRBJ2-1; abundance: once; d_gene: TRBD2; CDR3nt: TGTGCCAGCAATCCGGGACTAGCATACAATGAGCAGTTCTTC; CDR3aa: CASNPGLAYNEQFF
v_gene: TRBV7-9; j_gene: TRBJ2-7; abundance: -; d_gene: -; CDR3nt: TGTGCCAGCCGCCCTCGGGAGAGATACGAGCAGTACTTC; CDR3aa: CASRPRERYEQYF
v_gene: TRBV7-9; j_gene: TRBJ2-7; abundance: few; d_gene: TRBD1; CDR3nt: TGTGCCAGCAGCTTGAGCGTGACAGGGTGGCACGAGCAGTACTTC; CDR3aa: CASSLSVTGWHEQYF
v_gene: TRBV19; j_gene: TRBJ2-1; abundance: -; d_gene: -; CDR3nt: TGTGCCAGTAGTATCTATACGAGCTCCTACAATGAGCAGTTCTTC; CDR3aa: CASSIYTSSYNEQFF
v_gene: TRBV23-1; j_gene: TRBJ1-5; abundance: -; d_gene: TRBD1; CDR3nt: TGCGCCAGCAGCCTTTACCGGGACAGGGGGATGGAACAGCATTTT; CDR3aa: CASSLYRDRGMEQHF
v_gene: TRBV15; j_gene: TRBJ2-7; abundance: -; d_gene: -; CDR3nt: TGTGCCACCAGCAGAGATCGGGTAGGGCTTCGTGACGAGCAGTACTTC; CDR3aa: CATSRDRVGLRDEQYF
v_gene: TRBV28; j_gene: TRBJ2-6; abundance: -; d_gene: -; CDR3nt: TGTGCCAGCAGTTTAGGAGCCCAGGGACCCTCTGGGGCCAACGTCCTGACTTTC; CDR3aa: CASSLGAQGPSGANVLTF
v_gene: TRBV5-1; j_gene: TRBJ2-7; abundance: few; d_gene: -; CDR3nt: TGCGCCAGCAGCTTGGGGGGAGAAACCTACGAGCAGTACTTC; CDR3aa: CASSLGGETYEQYF
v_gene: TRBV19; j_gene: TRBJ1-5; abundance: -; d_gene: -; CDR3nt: TGTGCCAGTAGTATAAATCCCAGGGTGCATCAGCCCCAGCATTTT; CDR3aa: CASSINPRVHQPQHF
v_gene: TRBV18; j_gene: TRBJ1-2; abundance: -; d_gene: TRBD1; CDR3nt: TGTGCCAGCTCACCAGGACAGGGTTTGGGTGGCTACACCTTC; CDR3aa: CASSPGQGLGGYTF
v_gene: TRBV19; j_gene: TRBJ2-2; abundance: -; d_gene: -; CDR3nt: TGTGCCAGTAGTTCCCAGGCCTTCGGGACCGGGGAGCTGTTTTTT; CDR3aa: CASSSQAFGTGELFF
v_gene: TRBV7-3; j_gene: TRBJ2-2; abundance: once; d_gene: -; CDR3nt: TGTGCCAGCAGCTTAGTTGGGTCCGGGGAGCTGTTTTTT; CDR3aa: CASSLVGSGELFF
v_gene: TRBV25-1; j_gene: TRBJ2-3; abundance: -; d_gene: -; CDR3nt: TGTGCCAGCAGTGAATGGTCTAGCACAGATACGCAGTATTTT; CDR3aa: CASSEWSSTDTQYF
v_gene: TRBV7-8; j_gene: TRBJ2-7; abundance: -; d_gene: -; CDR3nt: TGTGCCAGCAGCTCCGGCAGGGGTTACGAGCAGTACTTC; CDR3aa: CASSSGRGYEQYF
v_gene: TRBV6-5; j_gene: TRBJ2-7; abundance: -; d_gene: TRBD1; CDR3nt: TGTGCCAGCACCGCGACAGGGTTTTCCTACGAGCAGTACTTC; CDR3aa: CASTATGFSYEQYF
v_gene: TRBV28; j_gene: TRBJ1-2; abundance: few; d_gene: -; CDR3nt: TGTGCCAGCAGCCCGCGTGCAGGGATAATTCATAACTATGGCTACACCTTC; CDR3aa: CASSPRAGIIHNYGYTF
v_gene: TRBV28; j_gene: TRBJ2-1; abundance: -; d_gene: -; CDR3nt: TGTGCCAGCATCCAGGGGTCCTACAATGAGCAGTTCTTC; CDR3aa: CASIQGSYNEQFF
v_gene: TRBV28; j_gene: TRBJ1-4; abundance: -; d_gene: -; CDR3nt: TGTGCCAGCAGTTTATTCCTCTCGGCTAATGAAAAACTGTTTTTT; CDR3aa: CASSLFLSANEKLFF
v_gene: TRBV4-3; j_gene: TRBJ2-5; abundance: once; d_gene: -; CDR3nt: TGCGCCAGCAGCCAAGGTATCGGGGAGACCCAGTACTTC; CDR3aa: CASSQGIGETQYF
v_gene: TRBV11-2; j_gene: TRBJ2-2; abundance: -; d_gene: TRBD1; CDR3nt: TGTGCCAGCAGCTTCGACAGGGGGTTGACCGGGGAGCTGTTTTTT; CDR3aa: CASSFDRGLTGELFF
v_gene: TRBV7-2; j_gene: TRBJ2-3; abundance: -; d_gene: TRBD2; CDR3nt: TGTGCCAGCAGCTCCGGACTAGCGGGAAGGGATACGCAGTATTTT; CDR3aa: CASSSGLAGRDTQYF
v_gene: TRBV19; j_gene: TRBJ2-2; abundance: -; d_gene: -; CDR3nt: TGTGCCAGTCAGAGAGGGAGTACCGGGGAGCTGTTTTTT; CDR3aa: CASQRGSTGELFF
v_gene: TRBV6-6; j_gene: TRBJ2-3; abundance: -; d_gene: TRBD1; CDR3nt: TGTGCCAGCACCGACAGGGGGGAGGGCACAGATACGCAGTATTTT; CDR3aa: CASTDRGEGTDTQYF
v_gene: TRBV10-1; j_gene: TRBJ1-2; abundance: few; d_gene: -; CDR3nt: TGCGCCAGCAGGGACAGTCGCTACACCTTC; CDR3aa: CASRDSRYTF